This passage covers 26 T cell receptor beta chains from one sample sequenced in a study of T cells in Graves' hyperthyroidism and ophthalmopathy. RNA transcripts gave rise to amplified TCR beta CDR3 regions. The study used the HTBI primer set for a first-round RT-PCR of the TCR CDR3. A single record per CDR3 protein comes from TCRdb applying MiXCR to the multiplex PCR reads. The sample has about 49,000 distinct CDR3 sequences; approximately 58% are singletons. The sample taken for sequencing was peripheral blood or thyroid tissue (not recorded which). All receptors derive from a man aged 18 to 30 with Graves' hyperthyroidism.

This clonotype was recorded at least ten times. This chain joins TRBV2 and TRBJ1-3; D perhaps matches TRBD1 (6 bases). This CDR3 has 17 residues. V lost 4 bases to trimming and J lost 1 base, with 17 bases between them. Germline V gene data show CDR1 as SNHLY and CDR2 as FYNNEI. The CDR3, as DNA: TGTGCCAGCAGTGCGTTTTCCCAGGGGCGTTCTGGAAACACCATATATTTT. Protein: CASSAFSQGRSGNTIYF.

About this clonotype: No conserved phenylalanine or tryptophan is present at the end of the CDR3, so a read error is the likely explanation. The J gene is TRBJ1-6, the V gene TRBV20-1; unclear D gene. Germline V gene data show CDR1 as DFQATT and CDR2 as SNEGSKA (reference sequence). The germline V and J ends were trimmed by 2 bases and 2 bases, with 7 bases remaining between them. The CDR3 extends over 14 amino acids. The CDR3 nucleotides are TGCAGTGCTAGACAGAGCCCCTATAATTCACCCCTCCACTCT. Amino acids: CSARQSPYNSPLHS.

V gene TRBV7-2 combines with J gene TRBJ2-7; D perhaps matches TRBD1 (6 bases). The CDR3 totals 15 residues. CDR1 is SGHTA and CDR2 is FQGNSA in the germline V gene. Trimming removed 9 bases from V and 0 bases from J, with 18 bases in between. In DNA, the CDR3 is TGTGCCAGTAGTATCGCCGGGACACGCTCCTACGAGCAGTACTTC. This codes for CASSIAGTRSYEQYF.

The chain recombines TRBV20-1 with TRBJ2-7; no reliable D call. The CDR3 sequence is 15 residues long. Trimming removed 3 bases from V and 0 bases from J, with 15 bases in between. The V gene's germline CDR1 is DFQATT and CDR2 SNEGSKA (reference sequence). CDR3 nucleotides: TGCAGTGCTAGCTCCGGACGGACCTTCTCCTACGAGCAGTACTTC. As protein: CSASSGRTFSYEQYF.

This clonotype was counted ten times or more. The CDR3 reads CASSPRLGRGETQYF. CDR3 DNA: TGTGCCAGCAGCCCCCGCCTGGGAAGGGGAGAGACCCAGTACTTC. The chain carries TRBV7-2 and TRBJ2-5, with a possible D match to TRBD1 (5 bases). The V end was cut by 5 bases, the J end by 4 bases, with 17 bases between. This CDR3 comprises 15 residues. Germline lookup yields CDR1 SGHTA and CDR2 FQGNSA.

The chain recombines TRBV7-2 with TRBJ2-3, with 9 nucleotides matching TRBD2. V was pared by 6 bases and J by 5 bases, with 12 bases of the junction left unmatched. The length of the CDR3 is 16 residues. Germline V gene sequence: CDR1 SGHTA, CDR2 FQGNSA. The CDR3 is CASSFRIAGVIDTQYF. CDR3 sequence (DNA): TGTGCCAGCAGTTTTAGAATAGCGGGAGTCATAGATACGCAGTATTTT.

The CDR3 nucleotides are TGTGCCAGCAGTTCCACCGGGACAGCCTATAATTCACCCCTCCACTTT. Translated, it gives CASSSTGTAYNSPLHF. The chain recombines TRBV6-5 with TRBJ1-6, with 7 bases that match TRBD1. The CDR3 sequence is 16 residues long. From germline, CDR1 is MNHEY and CDR2 SVGAGI. Trimming took 4 bases from V and 2 from J; bases not matched to a gene: 5.

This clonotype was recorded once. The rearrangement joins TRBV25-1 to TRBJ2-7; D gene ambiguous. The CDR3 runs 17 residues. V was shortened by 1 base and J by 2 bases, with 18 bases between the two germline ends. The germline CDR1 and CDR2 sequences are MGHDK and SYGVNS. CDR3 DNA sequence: TGTGCCAGCAGTGAATTTCACGTCGCCAGGATGACCTACGAGCAGTACTTC. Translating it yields CASSEFHVARMTYEQYF.

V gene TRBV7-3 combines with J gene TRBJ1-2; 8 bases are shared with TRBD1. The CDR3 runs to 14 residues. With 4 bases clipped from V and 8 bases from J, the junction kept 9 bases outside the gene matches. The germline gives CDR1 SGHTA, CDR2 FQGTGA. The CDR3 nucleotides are TGTGCCAGCAGCTATGGACAGGGAAGTATGGGCTACACCTTC. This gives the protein CASSYGQGSMGYTF.

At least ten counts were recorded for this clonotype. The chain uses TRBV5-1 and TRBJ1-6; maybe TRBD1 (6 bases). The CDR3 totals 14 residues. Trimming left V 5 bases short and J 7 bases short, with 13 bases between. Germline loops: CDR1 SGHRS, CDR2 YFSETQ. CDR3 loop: CASRTTGNNSPLHF. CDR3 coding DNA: TGCGCCAGCAGAACGACAGGAAACAATTCACCCCTCCACTTT.

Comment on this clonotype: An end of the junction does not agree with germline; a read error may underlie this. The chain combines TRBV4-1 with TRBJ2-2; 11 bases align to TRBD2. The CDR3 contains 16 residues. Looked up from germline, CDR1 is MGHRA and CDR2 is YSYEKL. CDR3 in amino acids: CASSQATSGGDGELLF. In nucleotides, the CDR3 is TGCGCCAGTAGCCAGGCCACTAGCGGGGGCGACGGGGAGCTGCTTTTT.

The CDR3 reads CSVGISGSSEQYF. CDR3 nucleotides: TGCAGCGTTGGAATAAGCGGGAGTAGTGAGCAGTACTTC. This chain connects TRBV29-1 to TRBJ2-7; 8 bases align to TRBD2. Germline CDR1 reads SQVTM; CDR2 reads ANQGSEA. The CDR3 covers 13 residues. With 4 bases clipped from V and 7 bases from J, the junction kept 9 bases outside the gene matches.

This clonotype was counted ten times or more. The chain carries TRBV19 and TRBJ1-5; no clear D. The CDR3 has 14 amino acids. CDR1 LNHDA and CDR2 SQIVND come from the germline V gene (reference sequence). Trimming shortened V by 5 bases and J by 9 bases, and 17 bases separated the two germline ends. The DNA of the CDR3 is TGTGCCAGTAGTGCCGGACTGGAGGGTGCGCCCCAGCATTTT. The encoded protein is CASSAGLEGAPQHF. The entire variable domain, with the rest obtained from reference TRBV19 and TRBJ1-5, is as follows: DGGITQSPKYLFRKEGQNVTLSCEQNLNHDAMYWYRQDPGQGLRLIYYSQIVNDFQKGDIAEGYSVSREKKESFPLTVTSAQKNPTAFYLCASSAGLEGAPQHFGDGTRLSIL.

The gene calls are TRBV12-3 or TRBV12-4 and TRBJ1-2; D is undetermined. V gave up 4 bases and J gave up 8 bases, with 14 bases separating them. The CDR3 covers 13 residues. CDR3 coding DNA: TGTGCCAGCAGTTATAGGCCGGGTTTAGGCTACACCTTC. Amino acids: CASSYRPGLGYTF.

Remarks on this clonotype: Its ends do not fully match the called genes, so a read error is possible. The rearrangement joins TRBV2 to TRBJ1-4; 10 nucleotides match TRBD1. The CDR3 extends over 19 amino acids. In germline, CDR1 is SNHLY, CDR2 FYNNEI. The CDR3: CASSYSKAGTGVYNEKLSF. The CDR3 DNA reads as TGTGCCAGCAGTTACTCCAAGGCCGGGACAGGGGTCTATAATGAAAAACTGTCTTTT. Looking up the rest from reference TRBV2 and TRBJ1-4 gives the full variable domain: EPEVTQTPSHQVTQMGQEVILRCVPISNHLYFYWYRQILGQKVEFLVSFYNNEISEKSEIFDDQFSVERPDGSNFTLKIRSTKLEDSAMYFCASSYSKAGTGVYNEKLSFGSGTQLSVL.

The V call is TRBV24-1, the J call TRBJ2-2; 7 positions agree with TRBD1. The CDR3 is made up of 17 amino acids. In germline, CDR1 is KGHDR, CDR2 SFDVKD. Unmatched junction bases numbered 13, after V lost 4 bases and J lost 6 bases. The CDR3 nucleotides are TGTGCCACCAGTGAACAGTACGGGACAGCCGGCGCCGGGGAGCTGTTTTTT. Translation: CATSEQYGTAGAGELFF.

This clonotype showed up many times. CDR3 region: CASSTRQGTYEQYF. The CDR3, as DNA: TGTGCCAGCAGTACACGACAGGGAACCTACGAGCAGTACTTC. V and J are TRBV6-2 or TRBV6-3 and TRBJ2-7, with 7 positions matching TRBD1. Germline V gene lookup returns CDR1 MNHEY and CDR2 SVGEGT. The CDR3 runs to 14 residues. Trimming cost V 5 bases and J 2 bases; bases outside gene matches: 6.

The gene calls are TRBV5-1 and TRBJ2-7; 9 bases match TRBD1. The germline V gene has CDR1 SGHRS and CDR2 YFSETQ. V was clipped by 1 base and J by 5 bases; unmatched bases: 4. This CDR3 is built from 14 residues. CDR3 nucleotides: TGCGCCAGCAGCTTGACAGGGGGCAAGAACGAGCAGTACTTC. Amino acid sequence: CASSLTGGKNEQYF.

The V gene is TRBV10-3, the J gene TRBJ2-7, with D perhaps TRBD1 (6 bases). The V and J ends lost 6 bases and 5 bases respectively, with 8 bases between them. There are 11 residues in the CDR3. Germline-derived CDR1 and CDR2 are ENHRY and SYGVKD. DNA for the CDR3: TGTGCCATCAGCAACAGGGACGAGCAGTACTTC. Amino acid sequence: CAISNRDEQYF.

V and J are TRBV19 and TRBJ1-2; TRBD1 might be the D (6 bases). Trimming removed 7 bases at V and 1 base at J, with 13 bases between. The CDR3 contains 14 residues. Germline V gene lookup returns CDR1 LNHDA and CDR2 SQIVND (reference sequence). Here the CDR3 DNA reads TGTGCCAGTACCGGGGGCCACCGTAACTATGGCTACACCTTC. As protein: CASTGGHRNYGYTF.

The CDR3 bases are TGTGCCAGCAGGACAGGGAGAGGACAAGAGACCCAGTACTTC. Translation: CASRTGRGQETQYF. This chain connects TRBV5-4 to TRBJ2-5, with TRBD1 matching 7 bases. Trimming removed 5 bases from V and 2 bases from J; junction bases left unmatched: 6. CDR3 length: 14 amino acids. Per the germline V gene, CDR1 is SGHNT and CDR2 is YYREEE (reference sequence).

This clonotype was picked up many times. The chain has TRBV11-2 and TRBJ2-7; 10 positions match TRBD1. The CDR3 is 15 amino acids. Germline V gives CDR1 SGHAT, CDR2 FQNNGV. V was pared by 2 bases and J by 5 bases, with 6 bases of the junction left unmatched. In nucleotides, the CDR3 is TGTGCCAGCAGCTTAAACCGACAGGGGGCGAACGAGCAGTACTTC. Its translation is CASSLNRQGANEQYF. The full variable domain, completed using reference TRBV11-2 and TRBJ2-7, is EAGVAQSPRYKIIEKRQSVAFWCNPISGHATLYWYQQILGQGPKLLIQFQNNGVVDDSQLPKDRFSAERLKGVDSTLKIQPAKLEDSAVYLCASSLNRQGANEQYFGPGTRLTVT.

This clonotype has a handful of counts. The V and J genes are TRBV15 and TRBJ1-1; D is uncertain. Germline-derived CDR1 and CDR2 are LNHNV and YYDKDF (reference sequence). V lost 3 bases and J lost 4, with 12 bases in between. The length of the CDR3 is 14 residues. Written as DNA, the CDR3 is TGTGCCACCAGCAGCCGCCGCGGAGCCACTGAAGCTTTCTTT. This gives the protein CATSSRRGATEAFF. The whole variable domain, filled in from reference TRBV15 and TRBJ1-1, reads DAMVIQNPRYQVTQFGKPVTLSCSQTLNHNVMYWYQQKSSQAPKLLFHYYDKDFNNEADTPDNFQSRRPNTSFCFLDIRSPGLGDTAMYLCATSSRRGATEAFFGQGTRLTVV.

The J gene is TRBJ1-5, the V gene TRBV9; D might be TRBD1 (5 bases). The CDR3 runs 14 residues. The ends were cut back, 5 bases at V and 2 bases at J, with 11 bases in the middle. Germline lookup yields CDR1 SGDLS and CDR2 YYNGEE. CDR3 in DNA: TGTGCCAGCAGGCTGGGGGTTGGCAATCAGCCCCAGCATTTT. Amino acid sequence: CASRLGVGNQPQHF.

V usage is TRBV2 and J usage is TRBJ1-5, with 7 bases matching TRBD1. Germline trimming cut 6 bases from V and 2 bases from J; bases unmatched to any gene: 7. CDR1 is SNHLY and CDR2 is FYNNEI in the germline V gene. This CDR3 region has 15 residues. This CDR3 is CASRQGSTGNQPQHF. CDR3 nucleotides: TGTGCCAGCAGACAGGGGTCAACGGGCAATCAGCCCCAGCATTTT.

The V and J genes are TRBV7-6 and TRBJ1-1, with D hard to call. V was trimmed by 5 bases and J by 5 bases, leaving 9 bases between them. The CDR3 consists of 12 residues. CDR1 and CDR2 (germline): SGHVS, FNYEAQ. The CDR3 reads CASSTPGTEAFF. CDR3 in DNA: TGTGCCAGCAGCACCCCGGGGACTGAAGCTTTCTTT. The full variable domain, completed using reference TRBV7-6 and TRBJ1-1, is GAGVSQSPRYKVTKRGQDVALRCDPISGHVSLYWYRQALGQGPEFLTYFNYEAQQDKSGLPNDRFSAERPEGSISTLTIQRTEQRDSAMYRCASSTPGTEAFFGQGTRLTVV.